This T cell receptor beta chain was identified in a study of blood T cell repertoires in COVID-19. Deletions cut 1 base from V and 4 bases from J, with 5 bases between. CDR1 is SGHAT and CDR2 is FQDESV in the germline V gene (reference sequence). The CDR3 contains 13 residues. Individuals drawn from 24 US areas were about 18 to 95 years old. Cohorts were assigned according to the clinical history that participants reported. Profiled with immunoSEQ multiplex PCR; TCRdb holds only in-frame clones, not every one. The sample records 150,000 to 250,000 clones, 87% being singletons. The receptor was isolated from a woman aged 25 to 39 who had recovered from COVID-19. The rearrangement uses TRBV11-1 and TRBJ2-1; D not resolved. Specimen: PBMCs or T cells enriched from blood (not recorded which). Here the CDR3 DNA reads TGTGCCAGCAGCTTAGATCAGTACAATGAGCAGTTCTTC. Its protein product is CASSLDQYNEQFF. Combining the CDR3 with reference TRBV11-1 and TRBJ2-1 gives the whole variable domain EAEVAQSPRYKITEKSQAVAFWCDPISGHATLYWYRQILGQGPELLVQFQDESVVDDSQLPKDRFSAERLKGVDSTLKIQPAELGDSAMYLCASSLDQYNEQFFGPGTRLTVL.